Listed below are T cell receptor beta chains from one sample, sequenced in a study of shared T cell receptors in the human thymus. Method: immunoSEQ multiplex PCR; TCRdb's copy keeps in-frame clones and lacks some. The data show 550,000 to 800,000 clones, approximately 85% seen once. These data were also filed under a second study, of human thymus T cells.

The sample consisted of thymocytes. The receptors originated from a girl younger than two with a congenital heart defect. The CDR3 runs from the conserved cysteine through the conserved F or W. The D gene is left open where the match is weak. Clone size is not always given. Where it is, it says once, few, many or a class for expanded clones.

clone_size	d_call	j_call	v_call	cdr3_aa	cdr3_nt
NA	NA	TRBJ2-1	TRBV2	CASGDTRDNEQFF	TGTGCCAGCGGGGACACCCGAGACAATGAGCAGTTCTTC
once	NA	TRBJ1-2	TRBV9	CASSEEGSLGYTF	TGTGCCAGCAGCGAGGAGGGGTCCCTTGGCTACACCTTC
NA	NA	TRBJ2-7	TRBV6-5	CASWTSAYEQYF	TGTGCCAGCTGGACATCCGCCTACGAGCAGTACTTC
few	NA	TRBJ1-2	TRBV21-1	CASSYPFGGPPWGYTF	TGTGCCAGCAGCTATCCTTTCGGGGGGCCACCCTGGGGCTACACCTTC
NA	NA	TRBJ2-1	TRBV14	CASSLGANEQFF	TGTGCCAGCAGCCTAGGGGCCAATGAGCAGTTCTTC
NA	TRBD2	TRBJ2-4	TRBV29-1	CSVEALAGGTKNIQYF	TGCAGCGTTGAAGCCCTAGCGGGGGGTACTAAAAACATTCAGTACTTC
NA	NA	TRBJ1-4	TRBV4-1	CASSPIGGEEKLFF	TGCGCCAGCAGCCCTATCGGGGGGGAGGAAAAACTGTTTTTT
NA	NA	TRBJ1-1	TRBV19	CASSSAGGAEAFF	TGTGCCAGTAGTTCGGCGGGGGGGGCCGAAGCTTTCTTT
NA	NA	TRBJ2-5	TRBV6-6	CASISVGGSGETQYF	TGTGCCAGCATTTCTGTGGGGGGTTCCGGAGAGACCCAGTACTTC
NA	NA	TRBJ1-6	TRBV9	CASSVSYVDSPLHF	TGTGCCAGCAGCGTATCCTATGTGGATTCACCCCTCCACTTT
NA	NA	TRBJ2-7	TRBV30	CAWSSGPIGSHEQYF	TGTGCCTGGTCGAGCGGCCCAATAGGTTCTCACGAGCAGTACTTC
NA	NA	TRBJ1-6	TRBV7-3	CASSPENGGNSPLHF	TGTGCCAGCAGCCCAGAAAACGGGGGTAATTCACCCCTCCACTTT
NA	TRBD1	TRBJ1-3	TRBV29-1	CSATGADRIGGNTIYF	TGCAGCGCGACAGGGGCAGACCGGATTGGTGGAAACACCATATATTTT
NA	NA	TRBJ1-5	TRBV5-5	CASSPGGGHYSNQPQHF	TGTGCCAGCAGCCCCGGGGGGGGACATTATAGCAATCAGCCCCAGCATTTT
NA	TRBD1	TRBJ1-5	TRBV19	CASQDRGGALPQHF	TGTGCCAGTCAGGACAGGGGGGGGGCGTTGCCCCAGCATTTT
few	NA	TRBJ1-5	TRBV4-1	CASSQGPVSSNQPQHF	TGCGCCAGCAGCCAAGGGCCAGTATCTAGCAATCAGCCCCAGCATTTT
NA	TRBD1	TRBJ1-2	TRBV4-3	CASSQVQGADYGYTF	TGCGCCAGCAGCCAAGTCCAGGGGGCTGACTATGGCTACACCTTC
NA	TRBD1	TRBJ1-1	TRBV7-9	CASSLSGQGNTEAFF	TGTGCCAGCAGCTTATCGGGACAGGGGAACACTGAAGCTTTCTTT
NA	TRBD1	TRBJ2-1	TRBV2	CASSVIFRDSTPGGGYNEQFF	TGTGCCAGCAGTGTAATATTCCGGGACAGTACTCCCGGTGGGGGATACAATGAGCAGTTCTTC
NA	TRBD1	TRBJ1-2	TRBV28	CASSSEPGQGIHGYTF	TGTGCCAGCAGTTCGGAACCGGGACAGGGTATCCATGGCTACACCTTC
NA	TRBD2	TRBJ2-7	TRBV6-1	CASSEPWRGAREQYF	TGTGCCAGCAGTGAACCCTGGCGGGGGGCGCGGGAGCAGTACTTC
once	NA	TRBJ1-1	TRBV5-6	CASSLIRLNTEAFF	TGTGCCAGCAGCTTGATCCGACTTAACACTGAAGCTTTCTTT
NA	NA	TRBJ1-4	TRBV29-1	CSVVTAQANEKLFF	TGCAGCGTTGTCACGGCTCAGGCTAATGAAAAACTGTTTTTT
NA	TRBD1	TRBJ2-7	TRBV2	CASSDEGALGWAEQYF	TGTGCCAGCAGTGATGAGGGGGCCTTGGGGTGGGCCGAGCAGTACTTC
NA	TRBD2	TRBJ2-1	TRBV4-1	CASSHLGLAGGRFDEQFF	TGCGCCAGCAGCCACCTCGGACTAGCGGGGGGGCGGTTCGATGAGCAGTTCTTC
NA	NA	TRBJ1-4	TRBV5-1	CASSSRELQGSNEKLFF	TGCGCCAGCAGCAGCCGCGAACTCCAGGGGTCTAATGAAAAACTGTTTTTT
NA	TRBD2	TRBJ2-4	TRBV6-1	CASSPPSGTPRYF	TGTGCCAGCAGTCCACCAAGCGGGACGCCCCGATACTTC
NA	TRBD1	TRBJ1-5	TRBV6-1	CASLGTDSNQPQHF	TGTGCCAGCCTGGGGACAGATAGCAATCAGCCCCAGCATTTT
NA	NA	TRBJ1-1	TRBV5-1	CASSLGPVTDYMNTEAFF	TGCGCCAGCAGCTTGGGCCCCGTCACGGACTACATGAACACTGAAGCTTTCTTT
NA	NA	TRBJ1-1	TRBV20-1	CSALGREEAFF	TGCAGTGCCCTAGGACGGGAGGAAGCTTTCTTT
NA	NA	TRBJ2-7	TRBV19	CASSHPGYEQYF	TGTGCCAGTAGTCACCCGGGGTACGAGCAGTACTTC
NA	NA	TRBJ2-3	TRBV15	CATSRDPLGEDTQYF	TGTGCCACCAGCAGAGATCCGCTAGGGGAAGATACGCAGTATTTT
NA	NA	TRBJ1-3	TRBV28	CASSLCTAGAGNTIYF	TGTGCCAGCAGTTTATGCACGGCAGGGGCAGGAAACACCATATATTTT
NA	NA	TRBJ1-2	TRBV6-5	CAIVGATGYGYTF	TGTGCCATCGTAGGGGCTACTGGGTATGGCTACACCTTC
NA	NA	TRBJ2-3	TRBV27	CASRPPSTDTQYF	TGTGCCAGCCGTCCCCCCTCGACAGATACGCAGTATTTT
few	NA	TRBJ1-2	TRBV19	CASKQGGQPLSSSNYGYTF	TGTGCCAGTAAACAGGGCGGACAGCCACTATCCTCCTCAAACTATGGCTACACCTTC
NA	NA	TRBJ2-7	TRBV7-2	CASSLIREQYF	TGTGCCAGCAGCTTAATCCGGGAGCAGTACTTC
NA	NA	TRBJ1-5	TRBV7-2	CASSPPRAPSNQPQHF	TGTGCCAGCAGCCCCCCCAGGGCGCCTAGCAATCAGCCCCAGCATTTT
NA	NA	TRBJ2-5	TRBV7-2	CASSFYPTYPTGLGWTQYF	TGTGCCAGCAGCTTTTACCCAACTTATCCGACAGGCCTTGGGTGGACCCAGTACTTC